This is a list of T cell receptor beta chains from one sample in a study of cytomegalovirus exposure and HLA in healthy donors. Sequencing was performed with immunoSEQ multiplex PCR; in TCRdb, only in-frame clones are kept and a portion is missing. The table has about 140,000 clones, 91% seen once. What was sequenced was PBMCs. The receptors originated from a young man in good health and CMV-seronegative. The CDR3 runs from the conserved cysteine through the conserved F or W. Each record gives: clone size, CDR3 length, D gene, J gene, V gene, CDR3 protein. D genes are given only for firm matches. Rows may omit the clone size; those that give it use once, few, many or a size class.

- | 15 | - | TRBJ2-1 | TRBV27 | CASNRDLSPYNEQFF
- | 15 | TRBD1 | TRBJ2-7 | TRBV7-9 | CASSALGQGIHEQYF
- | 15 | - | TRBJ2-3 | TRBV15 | CATSREATGTDTQYF
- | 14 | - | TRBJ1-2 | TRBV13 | CASSPGHGNYGYTF
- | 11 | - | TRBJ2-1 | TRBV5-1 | CASSSDTSEFF
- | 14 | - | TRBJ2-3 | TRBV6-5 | CASSRGTFTDTQYF
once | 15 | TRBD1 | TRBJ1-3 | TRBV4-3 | CASSQGTGAGNTIYF
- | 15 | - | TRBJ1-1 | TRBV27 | CASSLRMTGNTEAFF
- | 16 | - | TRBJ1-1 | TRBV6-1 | CASSERRGLMNTEAFF
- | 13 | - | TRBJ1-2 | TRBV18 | CASSPTEYYGYTF
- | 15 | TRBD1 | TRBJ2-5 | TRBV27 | CASSLGRGLQETQYF
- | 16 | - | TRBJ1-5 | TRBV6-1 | CASSENVVTVNQPQHF
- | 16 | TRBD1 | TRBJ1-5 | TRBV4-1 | CASSQALRGRNQPQHF
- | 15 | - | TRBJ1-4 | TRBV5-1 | CASSPLGGDNEKLFF
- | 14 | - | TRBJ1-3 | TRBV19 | CASSIMSSGNTIYF
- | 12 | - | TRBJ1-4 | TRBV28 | CASSTGPEKLFF
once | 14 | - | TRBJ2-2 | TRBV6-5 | CASRTLAGTGELFF
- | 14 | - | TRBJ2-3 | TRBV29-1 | CSVEWFQSTDTQYF
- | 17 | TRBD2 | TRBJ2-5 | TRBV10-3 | CAISEGLAGGPQETQYF
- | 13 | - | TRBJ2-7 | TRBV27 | CASSLTLGGEQYF
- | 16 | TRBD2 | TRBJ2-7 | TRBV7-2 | CASSLRPSGISYEQYF
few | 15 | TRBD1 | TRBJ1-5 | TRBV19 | CASSTTGAGIRPQHF
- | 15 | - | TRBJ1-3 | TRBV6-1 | CASSDGLSSGNTIYF
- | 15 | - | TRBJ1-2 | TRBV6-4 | CALLGTSDFRGGYTF
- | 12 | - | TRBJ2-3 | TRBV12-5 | CAIPESADTQYF
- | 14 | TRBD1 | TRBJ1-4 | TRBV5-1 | CASRPGTGKEKLFF
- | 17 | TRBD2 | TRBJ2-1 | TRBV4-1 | CASSQERETSSRNEQFF
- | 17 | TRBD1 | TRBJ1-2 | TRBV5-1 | CASSLADRGLTNYGYTF
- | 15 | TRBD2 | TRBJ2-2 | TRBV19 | CASSIVAGDTGELFF
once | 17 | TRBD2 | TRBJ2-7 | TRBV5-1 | CASSSRTSGGLTYEQYF
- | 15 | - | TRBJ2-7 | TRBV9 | CASSAGGRGAHEQYF
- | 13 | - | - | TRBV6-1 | CASSARPPYEQYF
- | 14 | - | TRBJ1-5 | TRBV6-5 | CASGPVEGRQPQHF
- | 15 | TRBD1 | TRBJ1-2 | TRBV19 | CASSIQGQGNYGYTF
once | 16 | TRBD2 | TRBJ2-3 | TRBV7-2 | CASSTPEVREGDTQYF
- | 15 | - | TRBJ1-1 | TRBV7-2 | CASSRGWGENTEAFF
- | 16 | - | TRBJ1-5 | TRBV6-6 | CASSYLPDGRNQPQHF
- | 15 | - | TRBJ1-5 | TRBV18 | CASSPQDLGNQPQHF
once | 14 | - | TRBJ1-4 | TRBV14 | CASSQWQGREKLFF
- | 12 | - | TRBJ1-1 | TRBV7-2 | CASSFTGRGAFF
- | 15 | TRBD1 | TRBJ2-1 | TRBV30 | CAWSTGASLYNEQFF
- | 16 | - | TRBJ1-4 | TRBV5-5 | CASSLDSFATNEKLFF
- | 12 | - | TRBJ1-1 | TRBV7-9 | CASSSTAEVAFF
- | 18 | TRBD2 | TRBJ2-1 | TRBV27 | CASSFGTSGGLSYNEQFF
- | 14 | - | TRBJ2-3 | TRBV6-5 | CASTVGPGADTQYF
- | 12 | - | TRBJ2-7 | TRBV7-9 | CASSLALGDTHF
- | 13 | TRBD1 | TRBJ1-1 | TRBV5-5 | CASSLTGGSEAFF
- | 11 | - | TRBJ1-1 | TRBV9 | CASTRGTEAFF
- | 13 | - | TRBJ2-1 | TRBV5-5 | CASSLGQPNEQFF
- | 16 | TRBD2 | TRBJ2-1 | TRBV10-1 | CASSDIGTSGSHEQFF
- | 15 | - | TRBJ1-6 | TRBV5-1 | CASSLTNPGGSPLHF
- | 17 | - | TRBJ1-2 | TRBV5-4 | CASSLALLGEINYGYTF
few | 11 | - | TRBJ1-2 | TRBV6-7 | CASLNRYGYTF
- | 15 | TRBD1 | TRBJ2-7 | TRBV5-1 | CASSLGGQGPDEQYF